The present entry profiles one TCR beta chain with its context. Time point described: healthy volunteer bleed at 6 weeks. Total RNA was extracted from unfractionated whole blood. The data are from a study of human T cells and chemical hapten exposure. For the study at large: Per-sample TCR yields varied mainly from small pooled library volume differences.

In germline, CDR1 is DFQATT, CDR2 SNEGSKA (reference sequence). The CDR3 covers 13 residues. Trimming removed 5 bases from V and 4 bases from J; junction bases left unmatched: 6. TCRdb reanalysed the RACE reads using MiXCR and keeps one entry per CDR3 protein. The data show 70,000 to 95,000 distinct CDR3 sequences, with around 9.3% seen just once and around 1.7% held by the top ten. The chain joins TRBV20-1 to TRBJ2-3; 7 bases map to TRBD2. The sample consisted of whole blood. The TCR was taken from a female donor in good health. Some clones in this sample may be carry-over from other donors' samples. This CDR3 is CSAVRAGSDTQYF. CDR3 DNA: TGCAGTGCTGTCAGAGCGGGGTCAGATACGCAGTATTTT.